The sequence of this T cell receptor beta chain was determined in a study of blood T cell repertoires in COVID-19. The overall study: Sites across the United States, Italy and Spain contributed samples from acute and convalescent COVID-19.

Looked up from germline, CDR1 is SGHAT and CDR2 is FQNNGV. CDR3 length: 13 residues. V was pared by 4 bases and J by 6 bases, with 12 bases between. Source study methods: By means of reference gene primer amplification, nucleated cell counts were estimated. Libraries were prepared by immunoSEQ multiplex PCR; TCRdb keeps only in-frame clonotypes and omits some of them. The DNA gave D and trimming, while V, J and clone size come from that table. Of about 400,000 clones detected, around 88% appear once; the ten largest clones hold 4.3%. This clone was detected once. The sequenced material came from peripheral blood. The chain is built from TRBV11-2 and TRBJ1-1; weak D call: TRBD1 (5 bases). The sequence came from a woman in her 30s with acute or convalescent COVID-19. This chain's CDR3 is CASSWMGGAEAFF. The CDR3 bases are TGTGCCAGCAGCTGGATGGGAGGGGCTGAAGCTTTCTTT.